This T cell receptor (beta chain) was profiled in a study of T-cell reconstitution after alpha-beta-depleted transplantation in children. The V gene end was trimmed by 5 bases and the J gene end by 0 bases; junction bases not matched to a gene: 8. The germline gives CDR1 DFQATT, CDR2 SNEGSKA (reference sequence). The CDR3 consists of 15 residues. Unique molecular identifiers featured in how the TCRbeta library was prepared. Via MiXCR, TCRdb re-called the PCR reads, giving one row per CDR3 protein. The sample holds 450,000 to 700,000 distinct CDR3 sequences, 20% to 30% seen once. Notes on this clonotype: The antigen is not known.

Points from the study as a whole: Diversity and T-cell counts at one year after transplant derived mostly from new T cells. Some patients owed their high day-60 TCRbeta diversity to surviving recipient T cells and thymic progenitors.

The specimen comprised PBMCs, sampled before TCRalphabeta/CD19-depleted stem cell transplant. The chain carries TRBV20-1 and TRBJ1-1; 8 bases line up with TRBD1. The clonotype originates from a boy less than two years old with Wiskott-Aldrich syndrome, due to receive a stem cell transplant. The CDR3 spells CSAAIAGGVNTEAFF. CDR3 nucleotides: TGCAGTGCTGCGATCGCAGGGGGCGTGAACACTGAAGCTTTCTTT.